This TCR beta chain came from a study of early T cells in non-severe SARS-CoV-2 infection. Study as a whole: Bulk RNA from unsorted whole blood was sequenced; chains were unpaired.

TCRdb processed the 5' RACE reads anew with MiXCR; each CDR3 protein has one entry. The table has about 100,000 distinct CDR3 sequences, about 13% seen once. V was pared by 4 bases and J by 3 bases, with 7 bases between. The CDR3 loop spans 13 amino acids. The germline gives CDR1 SNHLY, CDR2 FYNNEI. The chain is built from TRBV2 and TRBJ2-1, with D possibly being TRBD1 (5 bases). Input material: whole blood. The receptor was isolated from an adult who was a healthcare worker with PCR-confirmed SARS-CoV-2 infection or an uninfected control (not recorded which). CDR3 sequence (DNA): TGTGCCAGCAGTGTGCAGGGCTACAATGAGCAGTTCTTC. It is translated as CASSVQGYNEQFF. Complete variable domain (other parts from reference TRBV2 and TRBJ2-1): EPEVTQTPSHQVTQMGQEVILRCVPISNHLYFYWYRQILGQKVEFLVSFYNNEISEKSEIFDDQFSVERPDGSNFTLKIRSTKLEDSAMYFCASSVQGYNEQFFGPGTRLTVL.